This T cell receptor (beta chain) was retrieved from a study of blood T cells in healthy people across ages. Overall study results and limits: Naive CD4+ cells and diversity were both higher in long-lived donors than in aged donors. With age, beta diversity per million T cells declined roughly linearly, significantly by about 37.

A minimum of 7 million PBMCs was isolated per sample. The use of a sample-barcoded 5' primer and a J-beta primer mix characterized a second PCR of roughly 6 to 11 cycles. Tagging of each cDNA molecule was performed by a template-switch adaptor with 12 random nucleotides. TCRdb processed the 5' RACE reads anew with MiXCR; each CDR3 protein has one entry. The profile shows 1.2 million to 1.5 million distinct CDR3 sequences, around 55% of them singletons. A word on this clonotype: Its target is not known.

Input material: blood. This TCR was recovered from a man younger than 35 in good health.

Here the CDR3 DNA reads TGTGCCAGCAGTTGGACTAGTGAGCAGTTCTTC. Its protein is CASSWTSEQFF. The genes are TRBV12-3 or TRBV12-4 and TRBJ2-1; 7 bases line up with TRBD2. The CDR3 is 11 residues long. V lost 4 bases, J lost 9 bases, and 0 bases stayed unmatched.